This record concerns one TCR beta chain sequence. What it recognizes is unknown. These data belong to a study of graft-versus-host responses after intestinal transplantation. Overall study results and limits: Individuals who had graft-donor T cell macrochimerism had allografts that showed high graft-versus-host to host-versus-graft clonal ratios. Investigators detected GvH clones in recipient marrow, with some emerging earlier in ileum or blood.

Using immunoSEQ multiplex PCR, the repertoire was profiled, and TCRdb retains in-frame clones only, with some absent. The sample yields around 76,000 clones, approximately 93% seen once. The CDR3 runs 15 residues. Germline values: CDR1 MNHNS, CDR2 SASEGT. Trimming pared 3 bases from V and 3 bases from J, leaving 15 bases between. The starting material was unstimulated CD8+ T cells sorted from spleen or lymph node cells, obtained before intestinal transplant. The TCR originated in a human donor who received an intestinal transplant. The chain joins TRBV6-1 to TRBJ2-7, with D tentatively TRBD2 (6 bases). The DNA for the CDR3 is TGTGCCAGCAGTGATAGTAGGGAGGCGGACTACGAGCAGTACTTC. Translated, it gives CASSDSREADYEQYF.